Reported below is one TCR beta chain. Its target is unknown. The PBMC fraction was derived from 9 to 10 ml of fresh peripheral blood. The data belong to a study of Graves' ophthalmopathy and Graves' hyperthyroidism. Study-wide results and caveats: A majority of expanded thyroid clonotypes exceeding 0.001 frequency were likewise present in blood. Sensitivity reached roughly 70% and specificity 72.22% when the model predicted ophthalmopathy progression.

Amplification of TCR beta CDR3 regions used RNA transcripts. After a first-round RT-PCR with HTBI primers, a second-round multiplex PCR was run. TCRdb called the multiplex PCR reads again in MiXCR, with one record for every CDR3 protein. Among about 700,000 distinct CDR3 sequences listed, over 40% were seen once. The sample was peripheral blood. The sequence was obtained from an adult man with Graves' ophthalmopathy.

This CDR3 reads CASSWNPANTGELFF. DNA of the CDR3: TGCGCCAGCAGCTGGAATCCAGCGAACACCGGGGAGCTGTTTTTT. J is TRBJ2-2 and V is TRBV5-1; D is ambiguous. This CDR3 spans 15 amino acids. Germline CDR1 is SGHRS and CDR2 is YFSETQ. Trimming took off 3 bases at V and 0 bases at J, with 9 bases between the two ends. Full variable domain (remainder filled in from reference TRBV5-1 and TRBJ2-2): KAGVTQTPRYLIKTRGQQVTLSCSPISGHRSVSWYQQTPGQGLQFLFEYFSETQRNKGNFPGRFSGRQFSNSRSEMNVSTLELGDSALYLCASSWNPANTGELFFGEGSRLTVL.